The 8 T cell receptor beta chains reported below all come from one sample, sequenced in a study of cytomegalovirus exposure and HLA in healthy donors. With 60 Vbeta and 13 Jbeta primers, the PCR was carried out. Sequencing used immunoSEQ multiplex PCR; TCRdb keeps in-frame clones, though not all of them. This sample carries about 82,000 clones, around 77% of them seen once, and the ten largest clones take 2.5% to 4%. The sample taken for sequencing was PBMCs. These receptors were collected from a man aged 50-59 years in good health and CMV-seronegative.

This chain's CDR3 is CASSLQGGDQPQHF. In DNA, the CDR3 is TGTGCCAGCAGTCTACAGGGAGGGGATCAGCCCCAGCATTTT. The V call is TRBV6-1, the J call TRBJ1-5; D is perhaps TRBD1 (6 bases). The CDR3 runs 14 residues. The V end was cut by 5 bases, the J end by 5 bases, with 13 bases between. Germline V CDR1 and CDR2: MNHNS, SASEGT.

The chain couples TRBV18 to TRBJ1-3; D is ambiguous. CDR1 and CDR2 (germline): KGHSH, LQKENI. The CDR3 is made up of 15 amino acids. V gave up 3 bases and J gave up 2 bases, with 11 bases separating them. Here the CDR3 reads CASSPYGVPGNTIYF. The CDR3 nucleotides are TGTGCCAGCTCACCTTACGGAGTACCTGGAAACACCATATATTTT. The variable domain in full, completed from reference TRBV18 and TRBJ1-3, reads NAGVMQNPRHLVRRRGQEARLRCSPMKGHSHVYWYRQLPEEGLKFMVYLQKENIIDESGMPKERFSAEFPKEGPSILRIQQVVRGDSAAYFCASSPYGVPGNTIYFGEGSWLTVV.

In its sample, this clone was seen a few times. The chain combines TRBV5-4 with TRBJ1-2; the D gene is possibly TRBD1 (5 bases). The CDR3 has 15 residues. V was cut by 7 bases and J by 7 bases, with 23 bases left in between. CDR1 SGHNT and CDR2 YYREEE come from the germline V gene (reference sequence). The CDR3 DNA follows: TGTGCCAGCTCTGCCGGGGGGTTCTCTTCGGCTGGCTACACCTTC. As protein: CASSAGGFSSAGYTF.

The chain combines TRBV6-1 with TRBJ2-3; TRBD1 might be the D (5 bases). The germline V gene has CDR1 MNHNS and CDR2 SASEGT. This CDR3 is 15 amino acids long. The ends were cut back, 2 bases at V and 6 bases at J, with 15 bases in the middle. CDR3 DNA: TGTGCCAGCAGTGAAATTGGGGCGATCCCCGATACGCAGTATTTT. This gives the protein CASSEIGAIPDTQYF.

The rearrangement uses TRBV7-2 and TRBJ1-2; D uncertain. Per germline, CDR1 SGHTA and CDR2 FQGNSA. The ends were cut back, 1 base at V and 4 bases at J, with 10 bases in the middle. This CDR3 has 14 residues. CDR3 coding DNA: TGTGCCAGCAGCTTAGGGCTGGAGCGCTATGGCTACACCTTC. Protein: CASSLGLERYGYTF.

V and J are TRBV9 and TRBJ1-1; tentative D call: TRBD1 (6 bases). The V end was cut by 3 bases, the J end by 3 bases, with 9 bases between. Germline loops: CDR1 SGDLS, CDR2 YYNGEE. CDR3 length equals 13 residues. The CDR3 DNA follows: TGTGCCAGCAGCGACTACAGGGACACTGAAGCTTTCTTT. Its protein product is CASSDYRDTEAFF.

A single count supports this clone. J is TRBJ2-3 and V is TRBV5-1; D might be TRBD2 (7 bases). This CDR3 is 16 amino acids long. V was clipped by 4 bases and J by 4 bases, with 19 bases between them. In germline, CDR1 is SGHRS, CDR2 YFSETQ. CDR3 nucleotides: TGCGCCAGCAGCCACCGACTAAGAGGGGGGGCAGATACGCAGTATTTT. Residues: CASSHRLRGGADTQYF.

The CDR3 sequence is CASSQGSHPGNTIYF. The CDR3 DNA follows: TGTGCCAGCAGCCAAGGGTCACATCCGGGAAACACCATATATTTT. The chain uses TRBV14 and TRBJ1-3, with D uncertain. Germline-derived CDR1 and CDR2 are SGHDN and FVKESK. V was trimmed by 1 base and J by 4 bases, leaving 11 bases between them. CDR3 length: 15 residues. The complete variable domain, with remaining parts taken from reference TRBV14 and TRBJ1-3, reads EAGVTQFPSHSVIEKGQTVTLRCDPISGHDNLYWYRRVMGKEIKFLLHFVKESKQDESGMPNNRFLAERTGGTYSTLKVQPAELEDSGVYFCASSQGSHPGNTIYFGEGSWLTVV.